Below, 30 T cell receptor beta chains from the same sample are listed, as sequenced in a study of shared clonotypes between healthy human individuals. Sequencing was performed with immunoSEQ multiplex PCR; in TCRdb, only in-frame clones are kept and a portion is missing. The repertoire has around 100,000 clones, under 70% of them found once; the top ten carry roughly 24%. Source material: memory CD8+ T cells sorted from blood. Documented subset: CD45RO+ cells pooled with CCR7-negative TemRA cells. These receptors were collected from a woman in her thirties in good health.

This chain uses TRBV29-1 with TRBJ2-7, with a possible D match to TRBD2 (6 bases). The CDR3 has 15 residues. Germline CDR1 is SQVTM and CDR2 is ANQGSEA. The ends were cut back, 6 bases at V and 0 bases at J, with 18 bases in the middle. The CDR3: CSVSGGTQSSYEQYF. DNA for the CDR3: TGCAGCGTCAGCGGCGGGACCCAAAGCTCCTACGAGCAGTACTTC.

The chain has TRBV6-4 and TRBJ1-5; a possible D gene is TRBD1 (5 bases). Germline V gene lookup returns CDR1 MRHNA and CDR2 SNTAGT. Between the trimmed V and J ends, which lost 7 bases and 5 bases, there was a span of 15 bases. This CDR3 has 14 amino acids. DNA of the CDR3: TGTGCCAGCACCCCGCCCGAGGGGCATCAGCCCCAGCATTTT. It is translated as CASTPPEGHQPQHF.

This chain joins TRBV6-1 and TRBJ2-1; weak D call: TRBD1 (5 bases). Trimming took off 3 bases at V and 5 bases at J, with 14 bases between the two ends. CDR1 is MNHNS, CDR2 SASEGT, per germline. The CDR3 runs 15 residues. The CDR3 DNA sequence: TGTGCCAGCAGTGACGATGGGGCGGAAGACAATGAGCAGTTCTTC. Its protein is CASSDDGAEDNEQFF.

CDR3 sequence reads: CASSQPWRSWSPDSGANVLTF. The CDR3 region has the DNA TGCGCCAGCAGCCAACCTTGGAGGAGCTGGAGTCCGGACTCTGGGGCCAACGTCCTGACTTTC. The V call is TRBV5-1, the J call TRBJ2-6; possible D gene TRBD2, 5 bases. The CDR3 sequence is 21 residues long. The V gene lost 4 bases and the J gene lost 0 bases, with 26 bases spanning the gap. Germline V CDR1 and CDR2: SGHRS, YFSETQ. The complete variable domain, with remaining parts taken from reference TRBV5-1 and TRBJ2-6, reads KAGVTQTPRYLIKTRGQQVTLSCSPISGHRSVSWYQQTPGQGLQFLFEYFSETQRNKGNFPGRFSGRQFSNSRSEMNVSTLELGDSALYLCASSQPWRSWSPDSGANVLTFGAGSRLTVL.

This chain joins TRBV28 and TRBJ2-7; TRBD1 is a possible D gene (6 bases). The CDR3 spans 12 residues. CDR1 is MDHEN, CDR2 SYDVKM, per germline. V shed 6 bases and J shed 2 bases, with 8 bases lying between them. The CDR3 DNA follows: TGTGCCAGCAGAACAGGGCCCTACGAGCAGTACTTC. Translation gives CASRTGPYEQYF.

This clone has ten or more counts. The V call is TRBV5-4, the J call TRBJ2-7; possibly TRBD1 for D (6 bases). The germline CDR1 and CDR2 sequences are SGHNT and YYREEE (reference sequence). Trimming removed 4 bases at V and 3 bases at J, with 11 bases between. The CDR3 length is 13 residues. The CDR3 protein is CASSPGTHYEQYF. CDR3 sequence (DNA): TGTGCCAGCAGCCCCGGGACACACTACGAGCAGTACTTC.

The chain recombines TRBV28 with TRBJ2-6; D may match TRBD1 or TRBD2 (5 bases each). Trimming pared 3 bases from V and 4 bases from J, leaving 13 bases between. CDR3 length: 16 residues. Germline V gene data show CDR1 as MDHEN and CDR2 as SYDVKM. CDR3 DNA: TGTGCCAGCAGTTTCTGGGGGTTGTCCGGGGCCAACGTCCTGACTTTC. Translating gives CASSFWGLSGANVLTF.

In DNA form, the CDR3 reads TGTGCCAGCAGCAAAATTGTTGATAGCGGGAGAGCCTACGAGCAGTACTTC. As protein: CASSKIVDSGRAYEQYF. V usage is TRBV21-1 and J usage is TRBJ2-7; the table's D call, TRBD2, has no DNA check behind it. TRBV21-1 is marked as a pseudogene. The CDR3 is 17 residues long.

The chain employs TRBV28 and TRBJ2-3, with 12 positions matching TRBD2. V lost 7 bases and J lost 4; bases outside the gene matches: 6. This CDR3 region has 15 residues. The germline V gene has CDR1 MDHEN and CDR2 SYDVKM. The CDR3 DNA is TGTGCCAGCACCCCTAGCGGGAGGGCCTCAGATACGCAGTATTTT. Translation: CASTPSGRASDTQYF.

This clone appeared a few times. The chain has TRBV6-1 and TRBJ2-2; maybe TRBD1 (5 bases). Germline CDR1 and CDR2: MNHNS and SASEGT. The CDR3 is 15 residues long. The ends were cut back, 4 bases at V and 7 bases at J, with 16 bases in the middle. Here the CDR3 DNA reads TGTGCCAGCAGTGTGGAAAGGGGTGTAGGCGGGGAGCTGTTTTTT. Translation: CASSVERGVGGELFF.

The rearrangement joins TRBV27 to TRBJ2-7; unclear D gene. The CDR3 length is 15 residues. Trimming stripped 2 bases from V and 2 bases from J, with 13 bases between. CDR1 is MNHEY and CDR2 is SMNVEV in the germline V gene (reference sequence). The CDR3 protein is CASSLLESPPYEQYF. CDR3 nucleotide sequence: TGTGCCAGCAGTTTACTAGAATCCCCCCCCTACGAGCAGTACTTC.

The chain joins TRBV6-5 to TRBJ2-1; D is undetermined. V dropped 7 bases and J dropped 4 bases, with 8 bases sitting between them. Germline V gene data show CDR1 as MNHEY and CDR2 as SVGAGI. CDR3 size: 12 residues. The CDR3: CASTDGYNEQFF. Written as DNA, the CDR3 is TGTGCCAGCACCGACGGATACAATGAGCAGTTCTTC.

The chain has TRBV10-2 and TRBJ1-1; D might be TRBD1 (6 bases). This CDR3 region has 13 residues. Trimming took off 5 bases at V and 1 base at J, with 8 bases between the two ends. Germline assignment: CDR1 WSHSY and CDR2 SAAADI. The CDR3 here is CASSPTGNTEAFF. The CDR3 DNA follows: TGCGCCAGCAGTCCGACAGGGAACACTGAAGCTTTCTTT.

The chain employs TRBV5-4 and TRBJ1-3, with D possibly being TRBD1 (6 bases). The ends were cut back, 0 bases at V and 0 bases at J, with 10 bases in the middle. The germline V gene encodes CDR1 SGHNT and CDR2 YYREEE (reference sequence). This CDR3 is 16 amino acids long. CDR3 in amino acids: CASSLGTASSGNTIYF. Written as DNA, the CDR3 is TGTGCCAGCAGCTTGGGGACAGCCAGCTCTGGAAACACCATATATTTT.

This clone appeared many times. This chain uses TRBV25-1 with TRBJ2-7, with 7 bases matching TRBD1. The CDR3 sequence is 12 residues long. The junction had 6 bases not matched to a gene; V was cut back by 4 bases and J by 9 bases. CDR1 MGHDK and CDR2 SYGVNS come from the germline V gene. CDR3 protein: CASSGQGVGQYF. The CDR3 bases are TGTGCCAGCAGTGGCCAGGGGGTTGGGCAGTACTTC.

The gene calls are TRBV11-2 and TRBJ1-2; 7 bases are shared with TRBD1. Germline V gene data show CDR1 as SGHAT and CDR2 as FQNNGV. This CDR3 is 14 amino acids long. The trim removed 1 base at V and 4 bases at J, leaving 3 bases unmatched. The chain's CDR3 is CASSLATGTYGYTF. The CDR3 DNA sequence: TGTGCCAGCAGCTTAGCGACAGGGACCTATGGCTACACCTTC. The full variable domain, with the rest looked up from reference TRBV11-2 and TRBJ1-2, is EAGVAQSPRYKIIEKRQSVAFWCNPISGHATLYWYQQILGQGPKLLIQFQNNGVVDDSQLPKDRFSAERLKGVDSTLKIQPAKLEDSAVYLCASSLATGTYGYTFGSGTRLTVV.

The V and J genes are TRBV6-1 and TRBJ2-7; D uncertain. Germline CDR1 reads MNHNS; CDR2 reads SASEGT. CDR3 length: 13 residues. The germline V and J ends were trimmed by 1 base and 7 bases, with 11 bases remaining between them. CDR3 nucleotides: TGTGCCAGCAGTGAAGGTAATTGGTTTGAGCAGTACTTC. This gives the protein CASSEGNWFEQYF.

The CDR3 DNA follows: TGTGCCAGCAGCTTCTTACGGAAAGTTAATCAGCCCCAGCATTTT. Residues: CASSFLRKVNQPQHF. The rearrangement uses TRBV4-2 and TRBJ1-5, with no clear D. The CDR3 runs to 15 residues. Germline V CDR1 and CDR2: LGHNA, YNFKEQ. V shed 5 bases and J shed 4 bases, with 15 bases lying between them.

V gene TRBV28 combines with J gene TRBJ1-1; no reliable D call. This CDR3 spans 16 amino acids. Trimming stripped 0 bases from V and 0 bases from J, with 11 bases between. The germline V gene has CDR1 MDHEN and CDR2 SYDVKM. CDR3 bases: TGTGCCAGCAGTTTATGGGGCAGTCCTATGAACACTGAAGCTTTCTTT. Protein: CASSLWGSPMNTEAFF.

Comments on this clone: Different DNA sequences within this sample yield the same CDR3. DNA of the CDR3: TGTGCCAGCAGTGGAGAGGGACAGGGCCAAGAGACCCAGTACTTC. Protein sequence: CASSGEGQGQETQYF. The chain recombines TRBV2 with TRBJ2-5; TRBD1 aligns across 9 bases. Germline CDR1 reads SNHLY; CDR2 reads FYNNEI. Unmatched junction bases numbered 4, after V lost 4 bases and J lost 1 base. CDR3 length: 15 residues.

The chain couples TRBV9 to TRBJ2-7; 7 nucleotides line up with TRBD2. The CDR3 spans 14 residues. Germline assignment: CDR1 SGDLS and CDR2 YYNGEE. After removal of 4 bases from V and 7 bases from J, the junction contained 11 bases not matched to a gene. CDR3 residues: CASSTGTTPGEQYF. The CDR3 DNA sequence: TGTGCCAGCAGCACCGGGACTACCCCAGGAGAGCAGTACTTC.

This chain uses TRBV5-1 with TRBJ2-7, with TRBD1 identical over 12 bases. The ends lost 4 bases at V and 0 bases at J; junction bases unmatched: 17. Per the germline V gene, CDR1 is SGHRS and CDR2 is YFSETQ. The CDR3 length is 20 residues. The CDR3 loop reads CASSPGWGQGAVAGSYEQYF. The CDR3, as DNA: TGCGCCAGCAGCCCGGGTTGGGGACAGGGGGCTGTAGCGGGCTCCTACGAGCAGTACTTC.

The chain links TRBV2 to TRBJ1-1; D is perhaps TRBD1 (5 bases). The CDR3 extends over 13 amino acids. CDR1 and CDR2 from the germline V gene are SNHLY and FYNNEI. Trimming shortened V by 5 bases and J by 0 bases, and 7 bases separated the two germline ends. CDR3 bases: TGTGCCAGCAGTTCAGGGTTGAACACTGAAGCTTTCTTT. This gives the protein CASSSGLNTEAFF.

Regarding this clone: A single base is all that separates this from a far larger clone, so a read error is likely. This likely comes from a read error, as the CDR3 has no conserved phenylalanine or tryptophan at its end. The V call is TRBV6-5, the J call TRBJ1-1, with D possibly TRBD1 on 6 matching bases. V gave up 5 bases and J gave up 7 bases, with 11 bases separating them. The CDR3 length is 12 residues. Per the germline V gene, CDR1 is MNHEY and CDR2 is SVGAGI. The DNA of the CDR3 is TGTGCCAGCAGTCAGGGGATGGGTGAAGCTTTCTCT. The encoded protein is CASSQGMGEAFS.

This clone was seen more than once but under ten times. J is TRBJ2-7 and V is TRBV7-8; a possible D gene is TRBD1 (5 bases). The CDR3 is 15 residues long. In germline, CDR1 is SGHVS, CDR2 FQNEAQ. Trimming shortened V by 0 bases and J by 2 bases, and 11 bases separated the two germline ends. CDR3 nucleotides: TGTGCCAGCAGCTTAGCGACAGCCGATACCTACGAGCAGTACTTC. Protein: CASSLATADTYEQYF.

The chain uses TRBV7-9 and TRBJ2-5; 11 positions agree with TRBD2. The J call may be incorrect, as the DNA end agrees better with TRBJ2-7. The germline gives CDR1 SEHNR, CDR2 FQNEAQ (reference sequence). This CDR3 spans 16 amino acids. CDR3 sequence (DNA): TGTGCCAGCAGCTCCACTCCGGGACTAGCGGTTGACGAGCAGTACTTC. This translates into CASSSTPGLAVDEQYF.

The rearrangement uses TRBV27 and TRBJ1-3; D is perhaps TRBD1 (6 bases). Per germline, CDR1 MNHEY and CDR2 SMNVEV (reference sequence). Trimming cost V 2 bases and J 2 bases, with 7 bases left between them. The CDR3 has 14 residues. CDR3 nucleotide sequence: TGTGCCAGCAGTTTAAAGGGGGCTGGAAACACCATATATTTT. Translated, it gives CASSLKGAGNTIYF.

This clone was detected only once. This sequence joins TRBV4-2 and TRBJ1-2, with D maybe TRBD1 (5 bases). From germline, CDR1 is LGHNA and CDR2 YNFKEQ. This CDR3 region has 16 residues. Trimming took 5 bases from V and 4 from J, leaving 20 bases between them. Here the CDR3 DNA reads TGTGCCAGCAGCTTCGGTGACAGCCGAATATCCTATGGCTACACCTTC. This codes for CASSFGDSRISYGYTF.

V and J are TRBV19 and TRBJ1-1; no clear D gene. The germline V gene encodes CDR1 LNHDA and CDR2 SQIVND (reference sequence). Deletions cut 8 bases from V and 6 bases from J, with 13 bases between. This CDR3 region has 12 residues. The CDR3 spells CASSPRVAEAFF. Written as DNA, the CDR3 is TGTGCCAGTTCGCCGCGTGTCGCTGAAGCTTTCTTT.

The chain couples TRBV6-5 to TRBJ2-5; 8 bases align to TRBD1. J lost 2 bases, V lost 2 bases, and 4 bases had no gene match. The CDR3 extends over 15 amino acids. CDR1 is MNHEY and CDR2 is SVGAGI in the germline V gene. Here the CDR3 DNA reads TGTGCCAGCAGTTACCTAGGACAGGGACAAGAGACCCAGTACTTC. The encoded protein is CASSYLGQGQETQYF.